Given below is one T cell receptor beta chain in context. In the authors' methods: Amplification of reference gene primers provided the estimated nucleated cell counts. The repertoire was sequenced with immunoSEQ multiplex PCR; TCRdb's copy has only in-frame clones and lacks some. Clonal size and the V and J genes are those of that table, whereas D and trimming came from the DNA. The data hold 260,000 or so clones, with 83% observed a single time. This entry comes from a study of blood T cell repertoires in COVID-19. Turning to the study itself: Acute and convalescent COVID-19 specimens originated in the United States, Italy and Spain. T cells, B-cell-depleted T cells, or PBMCs provided the cDNA or gDNA that served as material.

CDR3 size: 17 residues. V lost 2 bases and J 0 bases, leaving 12 bases between the germline ends. Germline CDR1 is SGHDT and CDR2 is YYEEEE. The sequencing input was peripheral blood. This TCR came from a man older than 75 with acute or convalescent COVID-19. This chain joins TRBV5-6 and TRBJ2-6; D is possibly TRBD2 (6 bases). The CDR3 here is CASSLGTFPSGANVLTF. The CDR3 DNA follows: TGTGCCAGCAGCTTAGGGACTTTCCCCTCTGGGGCCAACGTCCTGACTTTC.